The 28 T cell receptor beta chains listed next were all sequenced from one sample in a study of blood T cell repertoires in COVID-19. The protocol was immunoSEQ multiplex PCR, while the TCRdb copy is restricted to in-frame clones and leaves out a portion. The table has approximately 280,000 clones, 84% seen once; the top ten hold more than 1.1%. Sequenced sample: peripheral blood. Every receptor here comes from a human donor with COVID-19, enrolled during active disease. The donor label of this sample is uncertain.

The V call is TRBV24-1, the J call TRBJ2-2; possibly TRBD2 for D (7 bases). V was pared by 2 bases and J by 5 bases, with 14 bases between. This CDR3 has 16 residues. Germline V lookup: CDR1 KGHDR, CDR2 SFDVKD. CDR3 in amino acids: CATSDSAGAVTGELFF. The DNA for the CDR3 is TGTGCCACCAGTGATTCGGCGGGGGCAGTAACCGGGGAGCTGTTTTTT.

The chain couples TRBV5-1 to TRBJ2-7; D ambiguous. The CDR3 runs 13 residues. Germline V gives CDR1 SGHRS, CDR2 YFSETQ. Trimming stripped 6 bases from V and 3 bases from J, with 13 bases between. CDR3 sequence: CASTLRGGYEQYF. CDR3 in DNA: TGCGCCAGCACCCTTCGTGGCGGCTACGAGCAGTACTTC.

J is TRBJ2-3 and V is TRBV6-1, with a weak D call TRBD2 (7 bases). Trimming removed 0 bases from V and 8 bases from J, with 12 bases in between. The CDR3 extends over 14 amino acids. Germline-derived CDR1 and CDR2 are MNHNS and SASEGT. The DNA of the CDR3 is TGTGCCAGCAGTGAAGCGCCAGGGGAGGGTACGCAGTATTTT. It specifies CASSEAPGEGTQYF.

This chain joins TRBV5-3 and TRBJ2-3; 10 bases map to TRBD2. Being an ORF, TRBV5-3 has a function that is uncertain. The CDR3 covers 15 residues. The V segment lost 2 bases and the J segment 2 bases; nucleotides outside the gene matches: 2. CDR3 sequence reads: CARSFSGRVTDTQYF. CDR3 DNA sequence: TGTGCCAGAAGCTTCAGCGGGAGGGTCACAGATACGCAGTATTTT.

The rearrangement joins TRBV5-4 to TRBJ2-5; D is uncertain. V lost 1 base and J lost 1, with 8 bases in between. Germline CDR1 reads SGHNT; CDR2 reads YYREEE (reference sequence). This CDR3 contains 14 residues. The CDR3 sequence: CASSLNPTQETQYF. The CDR3 nucleotides are TGTGCCAGCAGCTTGAACCCTACCCAAGAGACCCAGTACTTC.

This chain uses TRBV7-2 with TRBJ2-5; 7 nucleotides line up with TRBD2. Germline assignment: CDR1 SGHTA and CDR2 FQGNSA. There are 14 residues in the CDR3. Trimming at V came to 2 bases and at J to 5 bases, leaving 5 bases not matched to a gene. The CDR3 loop is CASSLLIAGETQYF. CDR3 in DNA: TGTGCCAGCAGCTTATTGATAGCGGGTGAGACCCAGTACTTC. The full variable domain, its missing parts supplied by reference TRBV7-2 and TRBJ2-5, is GAGVSQSPSNKVTEKGKDVELRCDPISGHTALYWYRQSLGQGLEFLIYFQGNSAPDKSGLPSDRFSAERTGGSVSTLTIQRTQQEDSAVYLCASSLLIAGETQYFGPGTRLLVL.

This clone was recorded a few times. This chain connects TRBV27 to TRBJ1-2, with D possibly TRBD1 on 5 matching bases. Germline CDR1 is MNHEY and CDR2 is SMNVEV (reference sequence). The CDR3 has 13 amino acids. V lost 3 bases and J lost 4, with 9 bases in between. The CDR3 region has the DNA TGTGCCAGCAGTTTTCGACAGTTCTATGGCTACACCTTC. Protein sequence: CASSFRQFYGYTF.

CDR3 sequence reads: CASRGGQELSNQPQHF. The CDR3 DNA reads TGTGCCAGTAGGGGAGGGCAGGAGCTTAGCAATCAGCCCCAGCATTTT. V and J are TRBV19 and TRBJ1-5; D ambiguous. Germline V lookup: CDR1 LNHDA, CDR2 SQIVND (reference sequence). The V end lost 6 bases, the J end lost 0 bases, and 15 bases lay between the germline ends. The CDR3 is 16 residues long.

This rearrangement joins TRBV29-1 to TRBJ1-1; TRBD1 agrees at 7 bases. Trimming took 6 bases from V and 8 from J; bases not matched to a gene: 12. The CDR3 runs to 13 residues. CDR1 and CDR2 from the germline V gene are SQVTM and ANQGSEA. CDR3 nucleotide sequence: TGCAGCGTCACAAACACAGGGGTGGGGGAAGCTTTCTTT. It translates to CSVTNTGVGEAFF.

The chain recombines TRBV27 with TRBJ2-7, with 8 bases identical to TRBD2. J lost 3 bases, V lost 5 bases, and 3 bases had no gene match. The CDR3 covers 13 residues. CDR1 is MNHEY, CDR2 SMNVEV, per germline (reference sequence). The CDR3 reads CASSPTSGYEQYF. In DNA, the CDR3 is TGTGCCAGCAGTCCTACTAGCGGCTACGAGCAGTACTTC.

This clone was observed once. The genes are TRBV14 and TRBJ1-2; D ambiguous. CDR3 size: 16 residues. Germline values: CDR1 SGHDN, CDR2 FVKESK. The V and J ends lost 1 base and 5 bases respectively, with 17 bases between them. CDR3 DNA: TGTGCCAGCAGCCAAGGACGCGGCCTTGTAGGATATGGCTACACCTTC. It encodes CASSQGRGLVGYGYTF.

V usage is TRBV29-1 and J usage is TRBJ2-4, with 14 positions matching TRBD2. In germline, CDR1 is SQVTM, CDR2 ANQGSEA. Trimming cost V 1 base and J 8 bases; bases outside gene matches: 4. This CDR3 is built from 15 residues. The CDR3 coding sequence is TGCAGCGTTGAAGTGACTAGCGGGAGGGTTGACATTCAGTACTTC. As protein: CSVEVTSGRVDIQYF.

This chain connects TRBV7-2 to TRBJ2-5; 7 positions match TRBD2. In germline, CDR1 is SGHTA, CDR2 FQGNSA. This CDR3 is 15 amino acids long. Trimming cost V 4 bases and J 5 bases; bases outside gene matches: 10. CDR3 sequence (DNA): TGTGCCAGCAGCTCCAGCGGCCGGGGGGAGGAGACCCAGTACTTC. This translates into CASSSSGRGEETQYF.

The chain employs TRBV12-5 and TRBJ2-1; a weak D match, TRBD2 (6 bases). The CDR3 contains 18 residues. Germline V gives CDR1 LGHNT, CDR2 FRNRAP. Trimming cost V 0 bases and J 7 bases, with 22 bases left between them. This CDR3 reads CASGLVRLEPGEWNEQFF. CDR3 DNA: TGTGCTAGTGGTTTGGTACGTCTTGAACCGGGAGAATGGAATGAGCAGTTCTTC.

The chain couples TRBV30 to TRBJ1-3; tentatively, D is TRBD1 (6 bases). The V end lost 3 bases, the J end lost 0 bases, and 15 bases lay between the germline ends. Germline CDR1 is GTSNPN and CDR2 is SVGIG (reference sequence). The CDR3 covers 16 residues. The CDR3 DNA sequence: TGTGCCTGGAGCCAGGGGACGGAGAGCTCTGGAAACACCATATATTTT. Translating gives CAWSQGTESSGNTIYF.

The chain is built from TRBV7-6 and TRBJ2-7, with TRBD1 matching over 7 bases. The germline gives CDR1 SGHVS, CDR2 FNYEAQ. CDR3 size: 19 residues. V shed 5 bases and J 3 bases; nucleotides not matched to a gene: 22. DNA of the CDR3: TGTGCCAGCAGCCCCGACAAATCGGACCCGGGACAGTCTTACTACGAGCAGTACTTC. Translated: CASSPDKSDPGQSYYEQYF. Based on the CDR3 plus reference TRBV7-6 and TRBJ2-7, the full variable domain is GAGVSQSPRYKVTKRGQDVALRCDPISGHVSLYWYRQALGQGPEFLTYFNYEAQQDKSGLPNDRFSAERPEGSISTLTIQRTEQRDSAMYRCASSPDKSDPGQSYYEQYFGPGTRLTVT.

The chain recombines TRBV4-1 with TRBJ1-4, with TRBD1 matching over 8 bases. Germline V CDR1 and CDR2: MGHRA, YSYEKL. CDR3 length: 16 residues. Trimming took 6 bases from V and 2 from J; bases not matched to a gene: 8. CDR3 DNA: TGCGCCAGCAGAGAACAGGGGGGTGGCACTAATGAAAAACTGTTTTTT. Its protein is CASREQGGGTNEKLFF.

The chain employs TRBV6-5 and TRBJ2-1; 8 nucleotides match TRBD2. Unmatched junction bases numbered 5, after V lost 10 bases and J lost 0 bases. The CDR3 length is 14 residues. Germline CDR1 is MNHEY and CDR2 is SVGAGI. The CDR3 region is CAIVTSGSYNEQFF. The CDR3 bases are TGTGCCATCGTAACTAGCGGCTCCTACAATGAGCAGTTCTTC.

The chain has TRBV21-1 and TRBJ2-7; the table names TRBD2, a call not compared with the DNA. TRBV21-1 counts as a pseudogene. The CDR3 is 15 residues long. The CDR3 DNA reads TGTGCCAGCAGCAGGGAGGGCAAGGGTTATTACGAGCAGTACTTC. Translating gives CASSREGKGYYEQYF.

The chain employs TRBV9 and TRBJ2-5, with 9 positions matching TRBD1. CDR1 and CDR2 (germline): SGDLS, YYNGEE. This CDR3 is 15 amino acids long. Trimming took 4 bases from V and 5 from J; bases not matched to a gene: 9. CDR3 nucleotide sequence: TGTGCCAGCAGCTCCCCCGGGACAGGGTCCGAGACCCAGTACTTC. Translation: CASSSPGTGSETQYF.

The chain links TRBV10-3 to TRBJ2-7, with 7 nucleotides matching TRBD2. In germline, CDR1 is ENHRY, CDR2 SYGVKD. V dropped 6 bases and J dropped 2; count of bases not matched to a gene: 13. CDR3 size: 16 residues. The CDR3 loop is CAISQAQSGVTYEQYF. The CDR3 region has the DNA TGTGCCATCAGCCAGGCCCAAAGCGGGGTTACCTACGAGCAGTACTTC.

The chain is built from TRBV28 and TRBJ2-3; D gene uncertain. Germline CDR1 and CDR2: MDHEN and SYDVKM. The CDR3 has 13 residues. The V gene lost 7 bases and the J gene lost 3 bases, with 11 bases spanning the gap. CDR3 region: CASTHYVTDTQYF. CDR3 in DNA: TGTGCCAGCACGCACTACGTGACAGATACGCAGTATTTT.

This clone was picked up one time. V gene TRBV5-8 combines with J gene TRBJ1-3; D uncertain. CDR3 length: 12 residues. V lost 1 base, J lost 9 bases, and 8 bases lay in between. Germline V CDR1 and CDR2: SGHTS, YDEGEE. CDR3 protein: CASSLMAGTIYF. The CDR3 bases are TGTGCCAGCAGCTTGATGGCGGGCACCATATATTTT.

The chain has TRBV5-1 and TRBJ2-5; TRBD2 matches 9 bases. The germline gives CDR1 SGHRS, CDR2 YFSETQ. V shed 4 bases and J 5 bases; nucleotides not matched to a gene: 6. The CDR3 runs to 14 residues. DNA of the CDR3: TGCGCCAGCAGCCCGACTAGCGGCACGGAGACCCAGTACTTC. This sequence encodes CASSPTSGTETQYF. Complete variable domain (other parts from reference TRBV5-1 and TRBJ2-5): KAGVTQTPRYLIKTRGQQVTLSCSPISGHRSVSWYQQTPGQGLQFLFEYFSETQRNKGNFPGRFSGRQFSNSRSEMNVSTLELGDSALYLCASSPTSGTETQYFGPGTRLLVL.

The CDR3 sequence: CASRGTSGRRNEQFF. The CDR3 region has the DNA TGTGCCAGCAGGGGGACTAGCGGGAGACGAAATGAGCAGTTCTTC. This chain joins TRBV6-5 and TRBJ2-1, with 14 bases that match TRBD2. Per the germline V gene, CDR1 is MNHEY and CDR2 is SVGAGI. CDR3 length: 15 amino acids. V trimming: 6 bases; J trimming: 7 bases; junction bases outside the gene matches: 5.

The chain links TRBV9 to TRBJ2-1; TRBD2 matches 7 bases. The germline gives CDR1 SGDLS, CDR2 YYNGEE. J was trimmed by 4 bases and V by 4 bases; bases with no gene match: 11. The CDR3 consists of 16 residues. CDR3 sequence reads: CASSQSSGGYYNEQFF. The CDR3 bases are TGTGCCAGCAGCCAGTCTAGCGGAGGGTATTACAATGAGCAGTTCTTC.

The rearrangement links TRBV3-1 (or the pseudogene TRBV3-2) to TRBJ2-3, with D perhaps matching TRBD2 (5 bases). CDR1 is LGHDT and CDR2 is YNNKEL in the germline V gene (reference sequence). The ends were cut back, 4 bases at V and 1 base at J, with 21 bases in the middle. This CDR3 has 18 residues. Here the CDR3 reads CASSPSIGKYGGTDTQYF. The CDR3, as DNA: TGTGCCAGCAGCCCCTCTATCGGGAAATACGGCGGCACAGATACGCAGTATTTT.

The V and J genes are TRBV28 and TRBJ1-5; D gene unclear. Trimming took off 6 bases at V and 4 bases at J, with 13 bases between the two ends. From germline, CDR1 is MDHEN and CDR2 SYDVKM. This CDR3 has 14 amino acids. CDR3 bases: TGTGCCAGCAGCTTAGGAGGCAGGAATCAGCCCCAGCATTTT. It encodes CASSLGGRNQPQHF.